The clone carrying this T cell receptor beta chain was seen repeatedly, ten times or more. Its cognate antigen is unknown. Clinical symptoms and serum thyroxine were used for diagnosis; TRAb, thyroid ultrasound and orbital computed tomography were also relied on. RNA transcripts were the template, and TCR beta CDR3 regions were amplified from them. HTBI primers were used in a first-round RT-PCR, which preceded a second-round multiplex PCR. Via MiXCR, TCRdb re-called the multiplex PCR reads, giving one row per CDR3 protein. The sample includes fewer than 400,000 distinct CDR3 sequences, approximately 20% of them seen just once. This record comes from a study of Graves' ophthalmopathy and Graves' hyperthyroidism. Study results and caveats: Discrimination between ophthalmopathy and stable hyperthyroidism by a 13-signature model showed about 85% sensitivity and roughly 80% specificity.

There are 12 residues in the CDR3. V was cut by 3 bases and J by 6 bases, with 10 bases left in between. Germline CDR1 is SGHRS and CDR2 is YFSETQ. What was sequenced was peripheral blood. The chain has TRBV5-1 and TRBJ2-7, with D tentatively TRBD2 (5 bases). This TCR was recovered from a woman younger than 30 with Graves' ophthalmopathy. The CDR3 coding sequence is TGCGCCAGCAGCTATACCGCGGGCGAGCAGTACTTC. Residues: CASSYTAGEQYF.